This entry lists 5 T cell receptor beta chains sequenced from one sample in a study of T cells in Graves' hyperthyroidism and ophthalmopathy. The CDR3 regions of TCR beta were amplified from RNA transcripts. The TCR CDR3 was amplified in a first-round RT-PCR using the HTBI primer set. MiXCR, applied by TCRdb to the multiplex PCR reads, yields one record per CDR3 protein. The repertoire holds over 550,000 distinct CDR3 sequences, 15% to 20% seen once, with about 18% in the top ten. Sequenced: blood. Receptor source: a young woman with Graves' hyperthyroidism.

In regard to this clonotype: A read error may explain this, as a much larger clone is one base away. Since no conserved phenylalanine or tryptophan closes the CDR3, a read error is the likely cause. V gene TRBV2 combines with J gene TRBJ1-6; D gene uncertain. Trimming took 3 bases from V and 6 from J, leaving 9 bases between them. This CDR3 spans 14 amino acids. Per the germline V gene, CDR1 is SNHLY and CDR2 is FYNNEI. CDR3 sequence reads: CASSDLVLNSPLHS. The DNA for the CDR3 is TGTGCCAGCAGTGATTTAGTTCTTAATTCACCCCTCCACTCT.

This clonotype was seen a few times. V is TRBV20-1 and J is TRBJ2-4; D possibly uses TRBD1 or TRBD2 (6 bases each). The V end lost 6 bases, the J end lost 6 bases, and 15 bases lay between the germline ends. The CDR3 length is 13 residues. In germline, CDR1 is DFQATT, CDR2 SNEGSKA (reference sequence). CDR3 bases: TGCAGTGCCCCCCCCGGGGGCGCAAACATTCAGTACTTC. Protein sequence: CSAPPGGANIQYF.

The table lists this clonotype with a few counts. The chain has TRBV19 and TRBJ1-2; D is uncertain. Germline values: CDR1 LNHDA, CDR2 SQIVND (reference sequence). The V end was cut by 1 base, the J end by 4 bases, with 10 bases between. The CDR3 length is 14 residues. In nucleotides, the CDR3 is TGTGCCAGTAGTATAGGGACGCAGTCCTATGGCTACACCTTC. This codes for CASSIGTQSYGYTF.

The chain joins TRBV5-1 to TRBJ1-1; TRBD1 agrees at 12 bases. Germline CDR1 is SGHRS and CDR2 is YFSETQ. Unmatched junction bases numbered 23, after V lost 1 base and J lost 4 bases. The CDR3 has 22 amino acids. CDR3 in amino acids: CASSLREQLWGQGANWATEAFF. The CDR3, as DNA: TGCGCCAGCAGCTTGAGGGAGCAGCTATGGGGACAGGGGGCGAACTGGGCCACTGAAGCTTTCTTT.

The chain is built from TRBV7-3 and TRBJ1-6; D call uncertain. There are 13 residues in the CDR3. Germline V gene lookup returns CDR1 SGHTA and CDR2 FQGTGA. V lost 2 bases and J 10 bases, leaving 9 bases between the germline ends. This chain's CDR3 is CASSLWQRSPLHF. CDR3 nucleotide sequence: TGTGCCAGCAGCTTATGGCAGAGATCACCCCTCCACTTT.